A single T cell receptor beta chain is shown here with its context. The target of this receptor is not known. No per-base quality is available; no much larger clone lies one base away. The sample is drawn from a study of blood T cell repertoires in COVID-19 (TCRdb year 2020). Background on the whole study: The collaborator samples originated in the United States, Italy and Spain and spanned the acute and convalescent phases of COVID-19. Where HLA class I and class II types were available, the types were taken from metadata supplied by the sample provider, not from assay-based typing. The dataset comprised deeply sampled blood TCRbeta repertoires from subjects exposed to, actively infected with, or recovered from COVID-19. The samples were drawn from two sources: the first 160 participants of the ongoing ImmuneRACE study, and 1,254 subjects contributed by 6 global collaborators. The prospective study material was composed of cDNA or gDNA derived from T cells, B-cell-depleted T cells, or PBMCs. The repertoires were made available in a free public database intended to serve as a resource for research on the immune response to SARS-CoV-2. Sample metadata almost always included a de-identified subject ID, COVID-19 status, age in years and sex.

TCRbeta CDR3 regions were amplified from genomic DNA using the immunoSEQ Assay, a bias-controlled multiplex PCR. On the study's bioinformatics: Within the assay, amplification of reference gene primers was used to estimate how many nucleated cells each sample contained. Sequence reads were collapsed and filtered to measure the absolute abundance of every unique TCRbeta CDR3 rearrangement. For each sample, productive Simpson clonality was calculated as the square root of Simpson's diversity index over productive rearrangements. Here the immuneACCESS table is served through TCRdb, limited to in-frame sequences with V and J called. Missing clones are a known gap in these copies; in checked studies unresolved V genes cover under half, and the rest lacks a known reason. V, J and clone size were drawn from that table, and D and trimming were deduced from the DNA. The sample table holds tens of thousands of clones, of which almost 85% were seen once. The ten largest clones capture about 10% of the sample.

Collaborating institutions collected whole blood in K2EDTA tubes following their own protocols. For TCRbeta analysis, collaborator samples were shipped as frozen whole blood, as isolated PBMCs, or as DNA extracted from either sample type. General conclusions and limits of the study: The amount of clinical and demographic metadata varied by source and participant and was provided uncurated.

Sequenced input: peripheral blood. The clonotype comes from a man aged 60 to 69 with acute or convalescent COVID-19.

Read as DNA, the sequence is TGTGCCAGCAGCTTAGTATCTGGGAGCTCTAACACCGGGGAGCTGTTTTTT. Translated, it reads CASSLVSGSSNTGELFF. The rearranged chain carries TRBV7-2 and TRBJ2-2; TRBD2 could be the D gene, as 5 bases match. CDR1 and CDR2 (SGHTA, FQGNSA) derive from the germline V gene. The CDR3 measures 17 amino acids from cysteine to phenylalanine. Of all the DNA, just the CDR3 is kept, 51 bases in frame from base 1. V is clipped by 1 base and J by 2 bases, and the sequence between their germline boundaries is 14 bases long.